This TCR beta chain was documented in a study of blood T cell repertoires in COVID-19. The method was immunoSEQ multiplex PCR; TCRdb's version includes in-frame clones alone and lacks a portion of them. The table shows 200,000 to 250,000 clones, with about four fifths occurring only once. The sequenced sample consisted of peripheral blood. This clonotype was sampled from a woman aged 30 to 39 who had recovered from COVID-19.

CDR3 sequence: CSVVEGRTEAFF. CDR3 bases: TGCAGCGTGGTGGAGGGACGGACTGAAGCTTTCTTT. The chain employs TRBV29-1 and TRBJ1-1, with D possibly being TRBD1 (5 bases). CDR1 and CDR2 from the germline V gene are SQVTM and ANQGSEA. CDR3 length: 12 residues. The germline V and J ends were trimmed by 6 bases and 5 bases, with 13 bases remaining between them.